This is a list of T cell receptor beta chains from one sample in a study of blood T cell repertoires in COVID-19. This table comes from immunoSEQ multiplex PCR, and its TCRdb copy is limited to in-frame clones, with some not included. The table lists fewer than 100,000 clones, more than 75% of them singletons. Sequenced input: peripheral blood. The receptor set was obtained from a human donor in a cohort sampled during active COVID-19. The CDR3 runs from the conserved cysteine through the conserved F or W. The order of the fields is clone size, D gene, V gene, CDR3 length, J gene, CDR3 protein, CDR3 DNA. D genes are given only for firm matches. Expanded clones get a size class; other rows say once, few or many, or leave the size out.

once	TRBD1	TRBV18	13	TRBJ1-2	CASSRGQESGYTF	TGTGCCAGCTCACGGGGACAGGAATCAGGCTACACCTTC
many	TRBD1	TRBV7-2	13	TRBJ2-7	CASSFDRENEQYF	TGTGCCAGCAGCTTCGACAGGGAGAACGAGCAGTACTTC
NA	TRBD1	TRBV6-6	16	TRBJ2-1	CASSTETGDSYNEQFF	TGTGCCAGCAGTACAGAAACAGGGGACTCCTACAATGAGCAGTTCTTC
NA	TRBD2	TRBV7-3	16	TRBJ2-2	CASSPSGRPLGGELFF	TGTGCCAGCAGCCCTAGCGGGAGGCCCCTAGGCGGGGAGCTGTTTTTT
NA	TRBD1	TRBV27	15	TRBJ2-7	CASSSGTGESYEQYF	TGTGCCAGCAGTTCGGGGACAGGGGAGTCCTACGAGCAGTACTTC
NA	NA	TRBV9	16	TRBJ1-6	CASSATSGPEGSPLHF	TGTGCCAGCAGCGCGACCTCGGGACCGGAGGGTTCACCCCTCCACTTT
NA	NA	TRBV7-3	15	TRBJ2-2	CASSPGGGLTGELFF	TGTGCCAGCAGCCCCGGTGGGGGGTTAACCGGGGAGCTGTTTTTT
NA	NA	TRBV19	14	TRBJ1-5	CATREAGDHQPQHF	TGTGCCACCCGGGAGGCAGGGGACCATCAGCCCCAGCATTTT
NA	NA	TRBV18	14	TRBJ2-1	CASSPLRDHNEQFF	TGTGCCAGCTCACCACTGCGGGACCACAATGAGCAGTTCTTC
NA	TRBD1	TRBV4-1	16	TRBJ2-7	CASSQTRTGGSNEQYF	TGCGCCAGCAGCCAGACCAGGACAGGGGGTAGCAACGAGCAGTACTTC
NA	NA	TRBV7-6	14	TRBJ2-2	CASSSRDLAGELFF	TGTGCCAGCAGCTCTCGCGACTTAGCCGGGGAGCTGTTTTTT
NA	TRBD1	TRBV5-1	15	TRBJ1-2	CASSPGQGARGGYTF	TGCGCCAGCAGCCCGGGACAGGGGGCGCGGGGCGGCTACACCTTC
NA	NA	TRBV6-5	15	TRBJ2-4	CASTVYPQPEDIQYF	TGTGCCAGCACGGTTTACCCCCAACCCGAGGACATTCAGTACTTC
NA	NA	TRBV19	15	TRBJ1-4	CASSIFTATNEKLFF	TGTGCCAGTAGTATATTTACAGCAACTAATGAAAAACTGTTTTTT
NA	TRBD2	TRBV6-2/TRBV6-3	16	TRBJ2-7	CASSTGLAGGPYEQYF	TGTGCCAGCAGCACGGGACTAGCGGGAGGGCCCTACGAGCAGTACTTC
few	TRBD1	TRBV7-9	17	TRBJ1-1	CASSPDYGGQGATEAFF	TGTGCCAGCAGCCCTGATTACGGTGGACAGGGGGCAACTGAAGCTTTCTTT
NA	TRBD2	TRBV3-1/TRBV3-2	17	TRBJ2-7	CASSQGLGLAGVYEQYF	TGTGCCAGCAGCCAAGGACTCGGACTAGCGGGAGTATACGAGCAGTACTTC
few	TRBD2	TRBV7-3	18	TRBJ2-1	CASSLTGQRESRGNEQFF	TGTGCCAGCAGCTTAACGGGTCAGCGGGAGTCGAGGGGCAATGAGCAGTTCTTC
NA	TRBD1	TRBV7-2	14	TRBJ2-3	CASSRDRGSDTQYF	TGTGCCAGCAGCCGGGACAGGGGGTCAGATACGCAGTATTTT
NA	NA	TRBV5-1	14	TRBJ2-3	CASSWAASTDTQYF	TGCGCCAGCAGCTGGGCTGCTAGCACAGATACGCAGTATTTT
NA	NA	TRBV21-1	21	TRBJ1-6	CASSKLSAGTGSSSYNSPLHF	TGTGCCAGCAGCAAATTATCGGCGGGGACAGGATCCAGCTCCTATAATTCACCCCTCCACTTT
few	NA	TRBV5-1	15	TRBJ1-1	CASSSGRDSNTEAFF	TGCGCCAGCAGCTCCGGGAGGGACTCGAACACTGAAGCTTTCTTT
NA	TRBD1	TRBV19	15	TRBJ2-3	CASRSSRQGIDTQYF	TGTGCCAGTAGAAGCAGTCGACAGGGCATAGATACGCAGTATTTT
NA	TRBD2	TRBV7-6	16	TRBJ2-3	CASSLDGLAGEDTQYF	TGTGCCAGCAGCTTGGACGGACTAGCGGGAGAAGATACGCAGTATTTT
NA	TRBD1	TRBV11-2	14	TRBJ2-7	CASSFAGGGYEQYF	TGTGCCAGCAGCTTTGCAGGGGGCGGGTACGAGCAGTACTTC
NA	TRBD1	TRBV24-1	19	TRBJ1-3	CATSVLNHRDRGIGNTIYF	TGTGCCACCAGTGTACTAAATCACCGGGACAGGGGGATCGGAAACACCATATATTTT
NA	NA	TRBV7-3	15	TRBJ1-2	CASSSKQDSNYGYTF	TGTGCCAGCAGTTCAAAACAGGATTCTAACTATGGCTACACCTTC
NA	NA	TRBV12-1	15	TRBJ1-6	CASSFTGPYNSPLHF	TGTGCCAGCAGCTTTACAGGCCCTTATAATTCACCCCTCCACTTT
few	TRBD1	TRBV2	15	TRBJ1-1	CASSEFGTGNTEAFF	TGTGCCAGCAGTGAATTTGGGACAGGGAACACTGAAGCTTTCTTT
NA	NA	TRBV27	15	TRBJ1-1	CASSYYAGLRTEAFF	TGTGCCAGCAGTTACTATGCAGGGTTGCGCACTGAAGCTTTCTTT
NA	TRBD2	TRBV20-1	14	TRBJ2-7	CSASALAGAYEQYF	TGCAGTGCTAGTGCGTTAGCGGGGGCCTACGAGCAGTACTTC
NA	TRBD2	TRBV6-5	14	TRBJ2-5	CASRRLANQETQYF	TGTGCCAGCAGAAGACTAGCGAACCAAGAGACCCAGTACTTC
NA	NA	TRBV5-4	16	TRBJ1-3	CASSHSQSPSGNTIYF	TGTGCCAGCAGCCATTCACAGAGTCCCTCTGGAAACACCATATATTTT
NA	TRBD1	TRBV28	15	TRBJ1-1	CASSFLTGESTEAFF	TGTGCCAGCAGTTTTCTAACAGGGGAGAGTACTGAAGCTTTCTTT
NA	NA	TRBV21-1	19	TRBJ2-1	CASSKGPGLVMRNYNEQFF	TGTGCCAGCAGCAAAGGACCCGGTCTCGTAATGCGGAACTACAATGAGCAGTTCTTC
once	TRBD2	TRBV6-5	15	TRBJ2-7	CASSSPGTSGYEQYF	TGTGCCAGCAGCAGTCCCGGGACTAGCGGTTACGAGCAGTACTTC
NA	NA	TRBV6-5	13	TRBJ1-1	CASNKRSPAEAFF	TGTGCCAGCAATAAGAGGTCACCCGCTGAAGCTTTCTTT
NA	NA	TRBV4-1	14	TRBJ2-5	CASSRQERVETQYF	TGCGCCAGCAGCCGACAGGAACGGGTGGAGACCCAGTACTTC
once	TRBD1	TRBV5-1	16	TRBJ1-2	CASSWTYGQGVGGYTF	TGCGCCAGCAGCTGGACTTACGGACAGGGGGTAGGAGGCTACACCTTC
NA	NA	TRBV10-3	15	TRBJ2-7	CAISEGDLSSYEQYF	TGTGCCATCAGTGAAGGAGACCTATCTAGCTACGAGCAGTACTTC
NA	NA	TRBV9	14	TRBJ2-7	CASSVTLESHEQYF	TGTGCCAGCAGCGTAACTCTAGAGTCCCACGAGCAGTACTTC
NA	NA	TRBV5-4	14	TRBJ2-7	CASSLGIFSYEQYF	TGTGCCAGCAGCTTGGGTATATTCTCCTACGAGCAGTACTTC
NA	NA	TRBV21-1	21	TRBJ2-1	CASSKKRGLAGVSYSYNEQFF	TGTGCCAGCAGCAAAAAAAGGGGACTAGCGGGAGTCTCCTACTCCTACAATGAGCAGTTCTTC
NA	TRBD1	TRBV3-1/TRBV3-2	13	TRBJ1-1	CASRDRGKIEAFF	TGTGCCAGCAGAGACAGGGGGAAGATCGAAGCTTTCTTT
NA	TRBD2	TRBV6-2/TRBV6-3	15	TRBJ2-3	CASRQAGGGADTQYF	TGTGCCAGCCGCCAAGCGGGAGGGGGAGCAGATACGCAGTATTTT
NA	NA	TRBV19	13	TRBJ1-5	CASSIGAFQPQHF	TGTGCCAGTAGTATTGGGGCATTTCAGCCCCAGCATTTT
NA	NA	TRBV21-1	14	TRBJ2-7	CASPRGGLPYEQYF	TGTGCCAGCCCCCGGGGAGGCCTTCCCTACGAGCAGTACTTC
NA	NA	TRBV29-1	11	TRBJ1-2	CSSEGVGGYTF	TGCAGCTCTGAGGGGGTTGGTGGCTACACCTTC
NA	TRBD2	TRBV10-2	11	TRBJ2-4	CASRLAGEEYF	TGCGCCAGCAGACTAGCGGGAGAGGAGTACTTC